The 8 T cell receptor beta chains presented below share a single source sample, sequenced in a study of regulatory T cells in long-lasting Graves disease. Time point specified: persistent/refractory GD, antithyroid drugs over 5 years with positive TRAb. Isolated PBMC RNA provided the starting material for the TCR library. According to the study, TCR beta libraries were built with iRepertoire HTBI primers and CDR3-region Arm-PCR. Via MiXCR, TCRdb re-called the multiplex PCR reads, giving one row per CDR3 protein. The sample lists some 430,000 distinct CDR3 sequences, under 25% occurring once. This specimen consisted of peripheral blood mononuclear cells (PBMCs), obtained when the disease was refractory, from a patient treated with antithyroid drugs. The receptors were gathered from a female donor with Graves disease.

The chain recombines TRBV5-1 with TRBJ2-4; possibly TRBD1 for D (6 bases). The germline V gene has CDR1 SGHRS and CDR2 YFSETQ. V was trimmed by 3 bases and J by 6 bases, leaving 13 bases between them. The CDR3 runs 14 residues. CDR3 nucleotides: TGCGCCAGCAGCTCCTACAGGGACGGAAACATTCAGTACTTC. This translates into CASSSYRDGNIQYF.

This clonotype was recorded many times. The J gene is TRBJ2-7, the V gene TRBV28, with TRBD1 as a possible D gene (6 bases). Germline CDR1 reads MDHEN; CDR2 reads SYDVKM. The CDR3 is made up of 15 amino acids. Trimming cost V 2 bases and J 0 bases, with 11 bases left between them. The CDR3 DNA sequence: TGTGCCAGCAGTTTAGCCAGGGGAAGCTCCTACGAGCAGTACTTC. It codes for CASSLARGSSYEQYF. Filled out from reference TRBV28 and TRBJ2-7, the complete variable domain reads DVKVTQSSRYLVKRTGEKVFLECVQDMDHENMFWYRQDPGLGLRLIYFSYDVKMKEKGDIPEGYSVSREKKERFSLILESASTNQTSMYLCASSLARGSSYEQYFGPGTRLTVT.

This chain links TRBV30 with TRBJ1-5; D gene uncertain. The CDR3 sequence is 14 residues long. V lost 4 bases and J lost 0, with 10 bases in between. Germline CDR1 reads GTSNPN; CDR2 reads SVGIG (reference sequence). CDR3 DNA: TGTGCCTGGACGGGCAGCAATAGCAATCAGCCCCAGCATTTT. Its translation is CAWTGSNSNQPQHF.

The rearrangement uses TRBV28 and TRBJ1-3, with 7 nucleotides matching TRBD1. The germline gives CDR1 MDHEN, CDR2 SYDVKM. The CDR3 spans 16 residues. Trimming at V came to 7 bases and at J to 0 bases, leaving 9 bases not matched to a gene. This CDR3 is CASTLTGTLSGNTIYF. As DNA, the CDR3 is TGTGCCAGCACCCTGACAGGGACTCTCTCTGGAAACACCATATATTTT.

This clonotype occurred many times. The rearrangement uses TRBV7-9 and TRBJ1-2, with a tentative D call TRBD1 (5 bases). Per germline, CDR1 SEHNR and CDR2 FQNEAQ (reference sequence). Trimming cost V 4 bases and J 2 bases, with 14 bases left between them. CDR3 length equals 15 residues. CDR3 DNA sequence: TGTGCCAGCAGCTCGCTAACACAGGCGAACTATGGCTACACCTTC. It encodes CASSSLTQANYGYTF.

This chain uses TRBV30 with TRBJ2-5, with 8 bases identical to TRBD2. Germline CDR1 is GTSNPN and CDR2 is SVGIG (reference sequence). The junction had 3 bases not matched to a gene; V was cut back by 2 bases and J by 4 bases. The CDR3 contains 13 residues. The CDR3 spells CAWSKGTRETQYF. In DNA, the CDR3 is TGTGCCTGGAGTAAAGGGACTAGAGAGACCCAGTACTTC.

This clonotype occurred a few times. The CDR3 DNA sequence: TGCGCCAGCAGAGAAGTGCGAGGTAGCAATCAGCCCCAGCATTTT. As protein: CASREVRGSNQPQHF. The V gene is TRBV4-1, the J gene TRBJ1-5; no firm D call. V was clipped by 6 bases and J by 0 bases, with 12 bases between them. Germline CDR1 reads MGHRA; CDR2 reads YSYEKL. The CDR3 contains 15 residues.

This clonotype was seen ten or more times. The genes are TRBV29-1 and TRBJ2-5; a weak D match, TRBD1 (6 bases). The CDR3 consists of 14 residues. The germline V gene has CDR1 SQVTM and CDR2 ANQGSEA. Trimming stripped 7 bases from V and 5 bases from J, with 20 bases between. CDR3 DNA sequence: TGCAGCGCTGGCAGGGACACTTCCCCGGAGACCCAGTACTTC. It specifies CSAGRDTSPETQYF.